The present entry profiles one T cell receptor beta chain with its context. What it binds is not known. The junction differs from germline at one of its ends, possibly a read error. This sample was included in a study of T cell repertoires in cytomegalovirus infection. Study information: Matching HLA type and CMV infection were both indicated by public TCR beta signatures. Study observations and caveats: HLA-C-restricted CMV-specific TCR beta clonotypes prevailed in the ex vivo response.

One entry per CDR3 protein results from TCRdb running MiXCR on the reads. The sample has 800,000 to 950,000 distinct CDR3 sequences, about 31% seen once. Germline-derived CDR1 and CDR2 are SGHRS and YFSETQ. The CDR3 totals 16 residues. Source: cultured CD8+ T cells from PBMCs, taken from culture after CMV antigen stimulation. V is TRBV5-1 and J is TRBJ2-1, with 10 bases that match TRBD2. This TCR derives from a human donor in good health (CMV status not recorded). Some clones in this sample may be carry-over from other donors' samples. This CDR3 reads CASSFERGGYYNQQFF. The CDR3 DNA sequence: TGCGCCAGCAGCTTCGAGCGGGGGGGATACTACAATCAGCAGTTCTTC.